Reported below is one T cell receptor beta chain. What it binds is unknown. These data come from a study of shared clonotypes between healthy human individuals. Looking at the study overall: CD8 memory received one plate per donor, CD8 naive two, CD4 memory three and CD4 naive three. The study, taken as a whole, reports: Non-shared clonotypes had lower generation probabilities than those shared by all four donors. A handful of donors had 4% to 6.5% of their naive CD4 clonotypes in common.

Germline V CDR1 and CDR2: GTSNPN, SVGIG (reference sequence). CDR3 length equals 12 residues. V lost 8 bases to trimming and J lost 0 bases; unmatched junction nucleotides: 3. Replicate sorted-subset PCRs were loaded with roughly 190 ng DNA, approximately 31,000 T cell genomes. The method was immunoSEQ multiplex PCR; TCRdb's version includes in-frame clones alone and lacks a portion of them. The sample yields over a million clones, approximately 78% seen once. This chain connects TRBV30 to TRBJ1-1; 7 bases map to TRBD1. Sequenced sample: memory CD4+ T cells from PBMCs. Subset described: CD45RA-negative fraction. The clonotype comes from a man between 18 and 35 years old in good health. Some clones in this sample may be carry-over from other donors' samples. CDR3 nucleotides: TGTGCCAGGGGGCGAGTGAACACTGAAGCTTTCTTT. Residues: CARGRVNTEAFF.